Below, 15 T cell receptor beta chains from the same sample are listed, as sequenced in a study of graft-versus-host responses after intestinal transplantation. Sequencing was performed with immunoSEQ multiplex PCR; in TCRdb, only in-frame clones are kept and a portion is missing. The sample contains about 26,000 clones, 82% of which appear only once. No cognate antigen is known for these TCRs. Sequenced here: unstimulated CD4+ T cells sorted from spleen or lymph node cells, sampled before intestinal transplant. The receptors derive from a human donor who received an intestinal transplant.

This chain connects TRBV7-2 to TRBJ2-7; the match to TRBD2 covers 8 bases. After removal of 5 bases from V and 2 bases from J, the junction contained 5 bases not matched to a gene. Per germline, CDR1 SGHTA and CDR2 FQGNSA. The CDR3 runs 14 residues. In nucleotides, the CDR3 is TGTGCCAGCAGCCTTCGGGGGGGAGCCTACGAGCAGTACTTC. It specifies CASSLRGGAYEQYF.

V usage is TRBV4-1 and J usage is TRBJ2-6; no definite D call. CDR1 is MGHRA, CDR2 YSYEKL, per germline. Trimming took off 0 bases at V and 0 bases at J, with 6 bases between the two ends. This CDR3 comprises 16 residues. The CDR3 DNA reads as TGCGCCAGCAGCCAAGAGCTATCCTCTGGGGCCAACGTCCTGACTTTC. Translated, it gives CASSQELSSGANVLTF.

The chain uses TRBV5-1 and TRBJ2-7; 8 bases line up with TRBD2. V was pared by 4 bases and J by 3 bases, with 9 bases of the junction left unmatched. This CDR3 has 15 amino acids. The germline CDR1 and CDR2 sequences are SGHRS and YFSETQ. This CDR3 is CASSITSGRLYEQYF. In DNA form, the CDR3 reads TGCGCCAGCAGCATCACGAGCGGGAGACTCTACGAGCAGTACTTC. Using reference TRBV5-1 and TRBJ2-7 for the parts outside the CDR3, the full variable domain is KAGVTQTPRYLIKTRGQQVTLSCSPISGHRSVSWYQQTPGQGLQFLFEYFSETQRNKGNFPGRFSGRQFSNSRSEMNVSTLELGDSALYLCASSITSGRLYEQYFGPGTRLTVT.

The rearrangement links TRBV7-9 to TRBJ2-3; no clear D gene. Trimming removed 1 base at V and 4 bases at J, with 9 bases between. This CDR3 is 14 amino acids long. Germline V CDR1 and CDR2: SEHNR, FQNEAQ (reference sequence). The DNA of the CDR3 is TGTGCCAGCAGCTTAGTGGAGCAGGCAGATACGCAGTATTTT. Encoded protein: CASSLVEQADTQYF. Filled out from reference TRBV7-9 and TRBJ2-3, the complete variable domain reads DTGVSQNPRHKITKRGQNVTFRCDPISEHNRLYWYRQTLGQGPEFLTYFQNEAQLEKSRLLSDRFSAERPKGSFSTLEIQRTEQGDSAMYLCASSLVEQADTQYFGPGTRLTVL.

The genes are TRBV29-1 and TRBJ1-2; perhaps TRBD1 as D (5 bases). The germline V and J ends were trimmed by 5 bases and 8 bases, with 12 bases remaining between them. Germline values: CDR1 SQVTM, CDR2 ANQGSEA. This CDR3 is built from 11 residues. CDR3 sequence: CSVSSAGGYTF. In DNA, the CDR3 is TGCAGCGTTAGCTCGGCAGGGGGCTACACCTTC.

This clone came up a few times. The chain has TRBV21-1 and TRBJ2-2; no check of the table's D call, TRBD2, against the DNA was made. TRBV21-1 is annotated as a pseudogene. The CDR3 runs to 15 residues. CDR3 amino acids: CASPSRGSNTGELFF. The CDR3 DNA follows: TGTGCCAGCCCTTCCCGGGGGTCGAACACCGGGGAGCTGTTTTTT.

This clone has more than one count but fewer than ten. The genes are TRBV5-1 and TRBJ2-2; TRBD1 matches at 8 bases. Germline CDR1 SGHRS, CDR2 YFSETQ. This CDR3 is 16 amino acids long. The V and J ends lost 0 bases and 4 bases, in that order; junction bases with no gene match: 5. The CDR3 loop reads CASSLAGGYSTGELFF. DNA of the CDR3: TGCGCCAGCAGCTTGGCAGGGGGCTATAGCACCGGGGAGCTGTTTTTT. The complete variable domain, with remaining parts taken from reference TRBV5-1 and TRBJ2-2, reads KAGVTQTPRYLIKTRGQQVTLSCSPISGHRSVSWYQQTPGQGLQFLFEYFSETQRNKGNFPGRFSGRQFSNSRSEMNVSTLELGDSALYLCASSLAGGYSTGELFFGEGSRLTVL.

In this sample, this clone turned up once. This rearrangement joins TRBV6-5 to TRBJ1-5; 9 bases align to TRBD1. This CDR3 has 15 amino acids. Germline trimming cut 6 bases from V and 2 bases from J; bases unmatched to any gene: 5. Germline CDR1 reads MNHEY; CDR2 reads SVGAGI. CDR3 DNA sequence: TGTGCCAGCAGCCCGGACAGGGGAGGCAATCAGCCCCAGCATTTT. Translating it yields CASSPDRGGNQPQHF.

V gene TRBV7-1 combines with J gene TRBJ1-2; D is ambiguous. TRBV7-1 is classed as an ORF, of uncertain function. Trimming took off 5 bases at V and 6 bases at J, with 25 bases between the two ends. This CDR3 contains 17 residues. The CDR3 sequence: CASSGSYYEGKTHGYTF. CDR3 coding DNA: TGTGCCAGCAGCGGCTCCTATTACGAGGGAAAGACCCATGGCTACACCTTC.

The CDR3 coding sequence is TGCGCCAGCAGCTTGGAAAACTATGGCTACACCTTC. As protein: CASSLENYGYTF. This rearrangement joins TRBV5-1 to TRBJ1-2; the D is unclear. This CDR3 comprises 12 residues. Per the germline V gene, CDR1 is SGHRS and CDR2 is YFSETQ. The V end lost 0 bases, the J end lost 2 bases, and 2 bases lay between the germline ends.

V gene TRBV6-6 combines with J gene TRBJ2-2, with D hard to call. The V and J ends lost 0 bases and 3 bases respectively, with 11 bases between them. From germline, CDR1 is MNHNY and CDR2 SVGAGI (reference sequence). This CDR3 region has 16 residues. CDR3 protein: CASSYSKGTDTGELFF. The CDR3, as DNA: TGTGCCAGCAGTTACTCGAAGGGTACGGACACCGGGGAGCTGTTTTTT.

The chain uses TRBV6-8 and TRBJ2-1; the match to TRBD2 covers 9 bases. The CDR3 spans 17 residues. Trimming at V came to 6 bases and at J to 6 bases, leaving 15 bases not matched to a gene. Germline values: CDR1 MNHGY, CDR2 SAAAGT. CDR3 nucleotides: TGTGCCAGCAGCTACGGGGCTAGCGGGGATTGCCGCAATGAGCAGTTCTTC. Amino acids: CASSYGASGDCRNEQFF.

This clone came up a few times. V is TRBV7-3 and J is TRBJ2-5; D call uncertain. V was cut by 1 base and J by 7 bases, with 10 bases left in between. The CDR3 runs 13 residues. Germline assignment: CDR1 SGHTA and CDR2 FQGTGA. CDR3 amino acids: CASSLRPRGTQYF. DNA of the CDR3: TGTGCCAGCAGCTTAAGGCCTCGCGGGACCCAGTACTTC.

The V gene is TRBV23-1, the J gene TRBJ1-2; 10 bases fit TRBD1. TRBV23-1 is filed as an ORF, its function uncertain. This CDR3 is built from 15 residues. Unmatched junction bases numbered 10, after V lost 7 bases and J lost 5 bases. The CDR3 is CASTQTWTGGYGYTF. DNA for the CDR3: TGCGCCAGCACCCAGACATGGACAGGGGGATATGGCTACACCTTC.

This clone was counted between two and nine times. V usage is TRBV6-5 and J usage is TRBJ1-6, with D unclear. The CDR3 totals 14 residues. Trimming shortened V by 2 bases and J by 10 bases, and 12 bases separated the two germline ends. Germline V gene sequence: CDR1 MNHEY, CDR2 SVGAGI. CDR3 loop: CASSYGVFQSPLHF. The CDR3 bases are TGTGCCAGCAGTTACGGGGTTTTTCAATCACCCCTCCACTTT.